The 26 T cell receptor beta chains below were found in one sample sequenced in a study of PD-1 blockade in classical Hodgkin lymphoma. In every patient, relapse followed autologous stem cell transplantation, while exposure to brentuximab vedotin differed. The repertoire was sequenced with immunoSEQ multiplex PCR; TCRdb's copy has only in-frame clones and lacks some. The sample has more than 25,000 clones; approximately 81% are singletons. The sequencing used peripheral blood mononuclear cells (PBMCs), collected before the second cycle of nivolumab. The receptors shown here come from a human donor with classical Hodgkin lymphoma.

The V and J genes are TRBV7-3 and TRBJ2-1; the match to TRBD1 covers 7 bases. Germline loops: CDR1 SGHTA, CDR2 FQGTGA. The length of the CDR3 is 12 residues. Unmatched junction bases numbered 0, after V lost 8 bases and J lost 2 bases. For the CDR3, the DNA is TGTGCCAGCGGACAGGCCTACAATGAGCAGTTCTTC. It yields the protein CASGQAYNEQFF.

The J gene is TRBJ2-3, the V gene TRBV2, with 7 positions matching TRBD2. The trim removed 6 bases at V and 2 bases at J, leaving 2 bases unmatched. This CDR3 is 13 amino acids long. CDR1 SNHLY and CDR2 FYNNEI come from the germline V gene. The CDR3 sequence: CASSRDYTDTQYF. CDR3 in DNA: TGTGCCAGCAGCCGGGACTACACAGATACGCAGTATTTT.

The gene calls are TRBV7-9 and TRBJ1-2; TRBD1 aligns across 9 bases. The CDR3 extends over 14 amino acids. Germline CDR1 SEHNR, CDR2 FQNEAQ (reference sequence). J lost 2 bases, V lost 4 bases, and 2 bases had no gene match. DNA for the CDR3: TGTGCCAGCAGCTCCGGACAGGGGAACTATGGCTACACCTTC. Protein product: CASSSGQGNYGYTF.

This chain connects TRBV7-9 to TRBJ2-5; D possibly corresponds to TRBD1 (5 bases). This CDR3 has 17 residues. V lost 1 base to trimming and J lost 5 bases, with 20 bases between them. Germline V lookup: CDR1 SEHNR, CDR2 FQNEAQ (reference sequence). The CDR3 here is CASSLDRGRAFSETQYF. In DNA form, the CDR3 reads TGTGCCAGCAGCTTAGATCGTGGCAGGGCTTTTTCGGAGACCCAGTACTTC.

The chain employs TRBV4-1 and TRBJ2-7, with a tentative D call TRBD1 (6 bases). Looked up from germline, CDR1 is MGHRA and CDR2 is YSYEKL. This CDR3 comprises 16 residues. Trimming stripped 2 bases from V and 3 bases from J, with 17 bases between. The CDR3 DNA follows: TGCGCCAGCAGCCAAACCGAGGACAGTACCTTCTACGAGCAGTACTTC. Residues: CASSQTEDSTFYEQYF.

This clone was picked up one time. The chain uses TRBV6-5 and TRBJ2-7, with a possible D match to TRBD2 (5 bases). Germline V gene data show CDR1 as MNHEY and CDR2 as SVGAGI. V lost 4 bases to trimming and J lost 6 bases, with 13 bases between them. The CDR3 has 13 amino acids. CDR3 sequence reads: CASSSAGSGEQYF. In nucleotides, the CDR3 is TGTGCCAGCAGTTCGGCCGGAAGCGGCGAGCAGTACTTC.

This clone is categorized as medium-sized (0.01 to 0.1%). This rearrangement joins TRBV7-2 to TRBJ1-3, with TRBD1 as a possible D gene (5 bases). Between the trimmed V and J ends, which lost 6 bases and 0 bases, there was a span of 12 bases. Germline CDR1 reads SGHTA; CDR2 reads FQGNSA. The CDR3 consists of 15 residues. CDR3 in DNA: TGTGCCAGCAGTCCACAGGCGATCTCTGGAAACACCATATATTTT. Protein product: CASSPQAISGNTIYF.

This clone appeared once. V usage is TRBV6-4 and J usage is TRBJ2-3; 7 bases align to TRBD2. From germline, CDR1 is MRHNA and CDR2 SNTAGT. The length of the CDR3 is 13 residues. Trimming took 4 bases from V and 7 from J; bases not matched to a gene: 5. This CDR3 is CASSGDSGYTQYF. In DNA, the CDR3 is TGTGCCAGCAGTGGGGATAGCGGGTATACGCAGTATTTT.

This clone was counted a single time. The chain combines TRBV30 with TRBJ1-3; a possible D gene is TRBD1 (5 bases). Germline V gene lookup returns CDR1 GTSNPN and CDR2 SVGIG (reference sequence). V lost 2 bases, J lost 0 bases, and 14 bases lay in between. This CDR3 region has 16 residues. CDR3: CAWSPGTFLSGNTIYF. The CDR3 DNA sequence: TGTGCCTGGAGTCCCGGGACGTTCCTCTCTGGAAACACCATATATTTT.

The CDR3 loop is CASSKGLAGVEQYF. In nucleotides, the CDR3 is TGTGCCAGCAGCAAGGGACTAGCGGGGGTAGAGCAGTACTTC. The chain employs TRBV7-8 and TRBJ2-7, with 14 bases matching TRBD2. The germline V gene has CDR1 SGHVS and CDR2 FQNEAQ. This CDR3 has 14 amino acids. The V segment lost 5 bases and the J segment 7 bases; nucleotides outside the gene matches: 4.

This clone was seen a handful of times. The chain is built from TRBV9 and TRBJ1-3; no clear D. Trimming pared 0 bases from V and 0 bases from J, leaving 13 bases between. Per the germline V gene, CDR1 is SGDLS and CDR2 is YYNGEE. CDR3 length equals 17 residues. For the CDR3, the DNA is TGTGCCAGCAGCGTAGACCCGGCTAGTTTCTCTGGAAACACCATATATTTT. Amino acids: CASSVDPASFSGNTIYF.

The genes are TRBV7-9 and TRBJ1-4, with D perhaps TRBD1 (5 bases). V gave up 4 bases and J gave up 4 bases, with 10 bases separating them. This CDR3 region has 14 residues. CDR1 SEHNR and CDR2 FQNEAQ come from the germline V gene (reference sequence). DNA for the CDR3: TGTGCCAGCAGCTCCAGGGTGGGTAATGAAAAACTGTTTTTT. Translation: CASSSRVGNEKLFF.

The count of this clone is one. The chain is built from TRBV9 and TRBJ2-1, with 7 bases that match TRBD2. The junction had 7 bases not matched to a gene; V was cut back by 4 bases and J by 15 bases. The germline V gene has CDR1 SGDLS and CDR2 YYNGEE. The CDR3 has 11 residues. The CDR3 DNA is TGTGCCAGCAGCCCCTCCGGGGGGTGGTTCTTC. Residues: CASSPSGGWFF.

This chain links TRBV6-5 with TRBJ1-3; D unresolved. CDR3 length: 14 amino acids. Trimming took off 7 bases at V and 4 bases at J, with 14 bases between the two ends. Germline-derived CDR1 and CDR2 are MNHEY and SVGAGI. CDR3 bases: TGTGCCAGCACCGACTCCCTCTCGGGAAACACCATATATTTT. Translating gives CASTDSLSGNTIYF.

The chain has TRBV15 and TRBJ1-1; possibly TRBD1 for D (5 bases). Looked up from germline, CDR1 is LNHNV and CDR2 is YYDKDF (reference sequence). V was clipped by 4 bases and J by 6 bases, with 12 bases between them. This CDR3 contains 13 residues. The CDR3 loop reads CATSKGGDPEAFF. The CDR3 bases are TGTGCCACCAGCAAGGGAGGGGATCCTGAAGCTTTCTTT. The entire variable domain, with the rest obtained from reference TRBV15 and TRBJ1-1, is as follows: DAMVIQNPRYQVTQFGKPVTLSCSQTLNHNVMYWYQQKSSQAPKLLFHYYDKDFNNEADTPDNFQSRRPNTSFCFLDIRSPGLGDTAMYLCATSKGGDPEAFFGQGTRLTVV.

The chain links TRBV2 to TRBJ1-4; no clear D gene. Between the trimmed V and J ends, which lost 6 bases and 0 bases, there was a span of 11 bases. The CDR3 runs to 15 residues. CDR1 is SNHLY, CDR2 FYNNEI, per germline. CDR3 region: CASRTYSATNEKLFF. The CDR3 DNA is TGTGCCAGCAGGACGTACAGTGCAACTAATGAAAAACTGTTTTTT.

This sequence joins TRBV19 and TRBJ1-3; D may be TRBD1 (5 bases). Germline V gene data show CDR1 as LNHDA and CDR2 as SQIVND (reference sequence). CDR3 size: 15 residues. V was cut by 2 bases and J by 4 bases, with 12 bases left in between. The DNA of the CDR3 is TGTGCCAGTAGTATAATCAGGGACGTAGGAAACACCATATATTTT. Protein product: CASSIIRDVGNTIYF. Full variable domain (remainder filled in from reference TRBV19 and TRBJ1-3): DGGITQSPKYLFRKEGQNVTLSCEQNLNHDAMYWYRQDPGQGLRLIYYSQIVNDFQKGDIAEGYSVSREKKESFPLTVTSAQKNPTAFYLCASSIIRDVGNTIYFGEGSWLTVV.

This chain joins TRBV4-1 and TRBJ2-5; 10 bases fit TRBD2. Per the germline V gene, CDR1 is MGHRA and CDR2 is YSYEKL. V was pared by 2 bases and J by 11 bases, with 8 bases of the junction left unmatched. This CDR3 is 14 amino acids long. The chain's CDR3 is CASSQPGTSEVQYF. The CDR3 DNA reads TGCGCCAGCAGCCAACCCGGGACTAGCGAAGTGCAGTACTTC.

This clone was picked up one time. The gene calls are TRBV19 and TRBJ2-5, with a possible D match to TRBD2 (6 bases). Germline CDR1 is LNHDA and CDR2 is SQIVND (reference sequence). The CDR3 extends over 13 amino acids. V lost 4 bases and J lost 9, with 15 bases in between. CDR3 amino acids: CASSSQTSLSQYF. CDR3 sequence (DNA): TGTGCCAGTAGTAGCCAGACTAGTCTCTCCCAGTACTTC.

This clone showed up just once. This chain joins TRBV7-2 and TRBJ1-1, with D perhaps TRBD1 (5 bases). From germline, CDR1 is SGHTA and CDR2 FQGNSA. The CDR3 loop spans 15 amino acids. Trimming cost V 1 base and J 3 bases, with 12 bases left between them. The CDR3: CASSLVGQGDTEAFF. CDR3 DNA sequence: TGTGCCAGCAGCTTAGTGGGCCAGGGAGACACTGAAGCTTTCTTT.

CDR3 residues: CASSPLAGDSYEQYF. The DNA of the CDR3 is TGTGCCAGTAGTCCCCTAGCGGGGGACTCCTACGAGCAGTACTTC. The rearrangement uses TRBV19 and TRBJ2-7, with TRBD2 matching over 10 bases. Germline CDR1 LNHDA, CDR2 SQIVND (reference sequence). The CDR3 covers 15 residues. V was clipped by 5 bases and J by 0 bases; unmatched bases: 4.

The V call is TRBV5-8, the J call TRBJ2-1, with D possibly TRBD2 on 5 matching bases. This CDR3 contains 13 residues. V was cut by 6 bases and J by 7 bases, with 14 bases left in between. Germline V lookup: CDR1 SGHTS, CDR2 YDEGEE. The CDR3 spells CASKYTRWNEQFF. As DNA, the CDR3 is TGTGCCAGCAAATACACTAGGTGGAATGAGCAGTTCTTC. The complete variable domain, with remaining parts taken from reference TRBV5-8 and TRBJ2-1, reads EAGVTQSPTHLIKTRGQQATLRCSPISGHTSVYWYQQALGLGLQFLLWYDEGEERNRGNFPPRFSGRQFPNYSSELNVNALELEDSALYLCASKYTRWNEQFFGPGTRLTVL.

This clone was seen a few times. The CDR3 is CASSIGTFSQVDTQYF. For the CDR3, the DNA is TGTGCCAGCAGCATTGGGACTTTCTCGCAAGTGGATACGCAGTATTTT. This chain joins TRBV9 and TRBJ2-3, with a weak D call TRBD2 (6 bases). The V end was cut by 4 bases, the J end by 6 bases, with 21 bases between. This CDR3 has 16 residues. Germline loops: CDR1 SGDLS, CDR2 YYNGEE.

This chain links TRBV7-9 with TRBJ2-3; weak D call: TRBD2 (7 bases). Germline CDR1 is SEHNR and CDR2 is FQNEAQ (reference sequence). This CDR3 comprises 15 residues. Trimming pared 4 bases from V and 0 bases from J, leaving 11 bases between. CDR3 sequence: CASSSGGSSTDTQYF. The CDR3 DNA reads TGTGCCAGCAGCTCGGGGGGCTCTAGCACAGATACGCAGTATTTT. Complete variable domain (other parts from reference TRBV7-9 and TRBJ2-3): DTGVSQNPRHKITKRGQNVTFRCDPISEHNRLYWYRQTLGQGPEFLTYFQNEAQLEKSRLLSDRFSAERPKGSFSTLEIQRTEQGDSAMYLCASSSGGSSTDTQYFGPGTRLTVL.

This chain links TRBV28 with TRBJ1-2, with TRBD1 identical over 12 bases. The CDR3 has 18 residues. Germline CDR1 reads MDHEN; CDR2 reads SYDVKM. Trimming cost V 7 bases and J 8 bases; bases outside gene matches: 20. The CDR3 spells CASTLLGQGAGPTRGYTF. Written as DNA, the CDR3 is TGTGCCAGCACCCTGTTGGGACAGGGGGCTGGACCCACTAGAGGCTACACCTTC.

This chain connects TRBV5-1 to TRBJ2-2; 10 bases are shared with TRBD1. V shed 6 bases, J shed 0 bases, and the junction held 8 bases outside the gene matches. Germline assignment: CDR1 SGHRS and CDR2 YFSETQ. CDR3 size: 17 residues. In DNA form, the CDR3 reads TGCGCCAGCACCACCTGGGGGACAGGGGCGAACACCGGGGAGCTGTTTTTT. It yields the protein CASTTWGTGANTGELFF.